The 2 T cell receptor beta chains presented below share a single source sample, sequenced in a study of blood T cell repertoires in COVID-19. Assay: immunoSEQ multiplex PCR; the TCRdb copy retains only in-frame clones and omits some. This sample has about 150,000 clones, with 76% found just once. Sequencing was done on a sample of peripheral blood. All receptors derive from a woman aged 80 or older with acute or convalescent COVID-19.

The rearrangement uses TRBV7-2 and TRBJ2-7; D uncertain. The ends were cut back, 1 base at V and 0 bases at J, with 4 bases in the middle. Germline values: CDR1 SGHTA, CDR2 FQGNSA. The CDR3 length is 13 residues. This CDR3 reads CASSLGHSYEQYF. The CDR3, as DNA: TGTGCCAGCAGCTTAGGTCACTCCTACGAGCAGTACTTC.

The chain uses TRBV19 and TRBJ1-2; D gene unclear. Per the germline V gene, CDR1 is LNHDA and CDR2 is SQIVND (reference sequence). Trimming shortened V by 3 bases and J by 6 bases, and 20 bases separated the two germline ends. CDR3 size: 16 residues. CDR3 nucleotides: TGTGCCAGTAGTATCCTTAACCAGGAGCGGCAAAATGGCTACACCTTC. Residues: CASSILNQERQNGYTF.